This is a list of T cell receptor beta chains from one sample in a study of lymphopenia after photon versus proton radiotherapy. The repertoire was sequenced with immunoSEQ multiplex PCR; TCRdb's copy has only in-frame clones and lacks some. Here the sample spans 150,000 to 200,000 clones, 70% to 90% being singletons. This specimen was peripheral blood, taken from a patient treated with photon-based radiotherapy. Receptor source: a man aged 45-65 years with gastric cancer. Both conserved end residues are part of each CDR3. D genes are given only for firm matches. Rows give clone size only sometimes, using once, few, many, or a class for an expanded clone.

d_gene	j_gene	abundance	v_gene	CDR3aa	CDR3nt
.	TRBJ1-3	.	TRBV30	CAWSWNRGNTIYF	TGTGCCTGGAGTTGGAACAGAGGAAACACCATATATTTT
TRBD1	TRBJ2-1	.	TRBV5-4	CASRGTDSRQFF	TGTGCCAGCAGAGGGACAGACAGCAGGCAGTTCTTC
TRBD2	TRBJ2-1	.	TRBV5-1	CASSLGLAGNEQFF	TGCGCCAGCAGCTTGGGACTAGCGGGGAATGAGCAGTTCTTC
.	TRBJ1-5	.	TRBV6-1	CASSEGAAYQPQHF	TGTGCCAGCAGTGAGGGGGCAGCCTATCAGCCCCAGCATTTT
TRBD2	TRBJ2-1	.	TRBV2	CASSELAGSYNEQFF	TGTGCCAGCAGTGAGCTAGCGGGATCCTACAATGAGCAGTTCTTC
.	TRBJ1-1	.	TRBV11-2	CASSLTGNTEAFF	TGTGCCAGCAGCTTAACAGGGAACACTGAAGCTTTCTTT
TRBD2	TRBJ2-3	.	TRBV7-9	CASSALAGERKATDTQYF	TGTGCCAGCAGCGCACTAGCGGGAGAGAGGAAGGCTACAGATACGCAGTATTTT
.	TRBJ2-7	.	TRBV10-3	CAIGAGAGEQYF	TGTGCCATCGGGGCGGGGGCTGGCGAGCAGTACTTC
.	TRBJ1-4	.	TRBV6-6	CASSRDSATNEKLFF	TGTGCCAGCAGTAGAGACAGCGCAACTAATGAAAAACTGTTTTTT
.	TRBJ2-7	.	TRBV9	CASSVVGSPYEQYF	TGTGCCAGCAGCGTGGTTGGTAGCCCCTACGAGCAGTACTTC
TRBD1	TRBJ1-1	.	TRBV4-3	CASSQTGQGDTEAFF	TGCGCCAGCAGCCAAACGGGACAGGGGGACACTGAAGCTTTCTTT
.	TRBJ2-3	.	TRBV5-4	CASSFGGRGVDTQYF	TGTGCCAGCAGCTTCGGAGGGAGAGGAGTGGATACGCAGTATTTT
TRBD2	TRBJ2-7	.	TRBV7-9	CASSSGGGASEQYF	TGTGCCAGCAGCTCCGGCGGGGGGGCGTCCGAGCAGTACTTC
.	TRBJ2-7	.	TRBV6-6	CASKSTANYEQYF	TGTGCCAGCAAGTCTACAGCAAACTACGAGCAGTACTTC
TRBD1	TRBJ2-5	.	TRBV5-1	CASSQTGDTQETQYF	TGCGCCAGCAGCCAAACAGGGGACACCCAAGAGACCCAGTACTTC
.	TRBJ2-7	.	TRBV6-6	CASSTGMGEQYF	TGTGCCAGCAGTACAGGGATGGGGGAGCAGTACTTC
TRBD2	TRBJ2-1	.	TRBV7-9	CASSLSLAGALYNEQFF	TGTGCCAGCAGCTTATCGCTAGCGGGAGCATTATACAATGAGCAGTTCTTC
TRBD1	TRBJ1-1	once	TRBV2	CASNQPGQLTEAFF	TGTGCCAGCAATCAACCGGGACAGTTAACTGAAGCTTTCTTT
TRBD1	TRBJ2-7	.	TRBV28	CASSPTGEIYEQYF	TGTGCCAGCAGCCCCACAGGGGAGATCTACGAGCAGTACTTC
TRBD1	TRBJ2-3	.	TRBV29-1	CSARQGLTDTQYF	TGCAGCGCCAGACAGGGTCTCACAGATACGCAGTATTTT
.	TRBJ2-7	.	TRBV27	CASSSAGNDEQYF	TGTGCCAGCAGTTCGGCAGGGAATGACGAGCAGTACTTC
.	TRBJ1-1	.	TRBV7-9	CASSPGPSRNTEAFF	TGTGCCAGCAGCCCAGGTCCTTCTCGGAACACTGAAGCTTTCTTT
.	TRBJ2-1	.	TRBV5-6	CASRGGYNEQFF	TGTGCCAGCCGAGGGGGCTACAATGAGCAGTTCTTC
.	TRBJ1-2	.	TRBV30	CAWSVTDPGRYTF	TGTGCCTGGAGTGTAACAGACCCGGGACGCTACACCTTC
.	TRBJ2-3	.	TRBV29-1	CSADTQYF	TGCAGCGCAGATACGCAGTATTTT
.	TRBJ1-2	once	TRBV7-9	CASSRDARYGYTF	TGTGCCAGCAGCCGGGACGCCCGCTATGGCTACACCTTC
TRBD1	TRBJ2-3	.	TRBV10-3	CAISEFGQGGADTQYF	TGTGCCATCAGTGAGTTCGGACAGGGGGGAGCAGATACGCAGTATTTT
.	TRBJ1-1	.	TRBV7-2	CASSPTRTEAFF	TGTGCCAGCAGCCCGACTCGGACAGAAGCTTTCTTT
.	TRBJ2-7	.	TRBV7-9	CASSPQGDEQYF	TGTGCCAGCAGCCCACAGGGTGACGAGCAGTACTTC
TRBD2	TRBJ2-7	.	TRBV2	CASTGTSGNQQYF	TGTGCCAGCACGGGGACTAGCGGGAACCAGCAGTACTTC
.	TRBJ2-1	.	TRBV27	CASSFERRYNEQFF	TGTGCCAGCAGTTTCGAACGTAGATACAATGAGCAGTTCTTC
TRBD1	TRBJ1-2	.	TRBV15	CATSIRGQGGYTF	TGTGCCACCAGCATCAGGGGACAGGGCGGCTACACCTTC
.	TRBJ1-2	.	TRBV7-2	CASSFVTYGYTF	TGTGCCAGCAGCTTCGTTACCTATGGCTACACCTTC
.	TRBJ1-3	.	TRBV28	CASSFNGGDGNTIYF	TGTGCCAGCAGTTTTAATGGGGGGGACGGAAACACCATATATTTT
.	TRBJ1-4	.	TRBV9	CASSVTWINEKLFF	TGTGCCAGCAGCGTAACTTGGATTAATGAAAAACTGTTTTTT
.	TRBJ2-2	once	TRBV9	CASSVVSQGTGELFF	TGTGCCAGCAGCGTAGTGTCGCAGGGGACCGGGGAGCTGTTTTTT
.	TRBJ1-2	.	TRBV2	CASSRSGLTYGYTF	TGTGCCAGCTCCAGATCAGGACTGACATATGGCTACACCTTC
.	TRBJ1-1	.	TRBV7-2	CASSQQGRTEAFF	TGTGCCAGCAGCCAACAGGGACGCACTGAAGCTTTCTTT
.	TRBJ2-2	once	TRBV6-5	CASSTNTGELFF	TGTGCCAGCAGCACCAACACCGGGGAGCTGTTTTTT
.	TRBJ2-7	.	TRBV9	CASSVGMGHYEQYF	TGTGCCAGCAGCGTAGGGATGGGCCACTACGAGCAGTACTTC
TRBD2	TRBJ2-2	.	TRBV5-6	CASSLPGGTGELFF	TGTGCCAGCAGCTTGCCGGGGGGAACCGGGGAGCTGTTTTTT
.	TRBJ2-7	.	TRBV27	CASRGTLSSYEQYF	TGTGCCAGCCGAGGTACCCTTAGCTCCTACGAGCAGTACTTC
TRBD2	TRBJ2-1	.	TRBV6-5	CASRPGTSREQFF	TGTGCCAGCAGGCCAGGGACTAGTCGGGAGCAGTTCTTC
TRBD2	TRBJ2-3	.	TRBV7-9	CASSLGGTSGSTDTQYF	TGTGCCAGCAGCTTAGGGGGGACTAGCGGGAGTACAGATACGCAGTATTTT
.	TRBJ1-2	.	TRBV29-1	CSVESRGREYGYTF	TGCAGCGTTGAGTCCAGGGGACGTGAGTATGGCTACACCTTC